The 24 T cell receptor beta chains in this list originate from one sample, sequenced in a study of beta chain features in type 1 diabetes. All of the isolated RNA was reverse transcribed, so expressed TCRB transcripts were sequenced. Assay: immunoSEQ multiplex PCR; the TCRdb copy retains only in-frame clones and omits some. The table lists about 620,000 clones, around 15% of them singletons. What was sequenced was naive CD4+ T cells from blood. The receptors were sampled from a young man in good health.

In its sample, this clone was seen a few times. The V gene is TRBV29-1, the J gene TRBJ1-1; 11 bases are a match to TRBD1. The CDR3 runs to 17 residues. V dropped 3 bases and J dropped 6; count of bases not matched to a gene: 15. From germline, CDR1 is SQVTM and CDR2 ANQGSEA. This CDR3 is CSVEYGKGQGADAEAFF. In DNA, the CDR3 is TGCAGCGTTGAGTACGGTAAAGGACAGGGGGCGGACGCTGAAGCTTTCTTT.

The chain links TRBV11-2 to TRBJ2-7; no clear D gene. Trimming took 3 bases from V and 3 from J, leaving 6 bases between them. This CDR3 has 12 residues. CDR1 is SGHAT and CDR2 is FQNNGV in the germline V gene. The CDR3 reads CASSLTLYEQYF. CDR3 DNA sequence: TGTGCCAGCAGCTTGACCCTCTACGAGCAGTACTTC. The variable domain in full, completed from reference TRBV11-2 and TRBJ2-7, reads EAGVAQSPRYKIIEKRQSVAFWCNPISGHATLYWYQQILGQGPKLLIQFQNNGVVDDSQLPKDRFSAERLKGVDSTLKIQPAKLEDSAVYLCASSLTLYEQYFGPGTRLTVT.

V usage is TRBV10-3 and J usage is TRBJ2-5; either TRBD1 or TRBD2 may supply D (6 bases each). This CDR3 has 15 residues. The V end lost 4 bases, the J end lost 2 bases, and 14 bases lay between the germline ends. From germline, CDR1 is ENHRY and CDR2 SYGVKD. This CDR3 is CAISVDGGLQETQYF. The CDR3 region has the DNA TGTGCCATCAGTGTCGACGGGGGCCTTCAAGAGACCCAGTACTTC.

This clone has more than one count but fewer than ten. The CDR3 protein is CASSLLGGGGTEAFF. The CDR3 nucleotides are TGTGCCAGCAGCTTATTGGGCGGAGGGGGCACTGAAGCTTTCTTT. The V and J genes are TRBV7-9 and TRBJ1-1, with a weak D call TRBD1 (6 bases). In germline, CDR1 is SEHNR, CDR2 FQNEAQ (reference sequence). The V gene lost 2 bases and the J gene lost 4 bases, with 14 bases spanning the gap. This CDR3 has 15 amino acids.

This chain links TRBV28 with TRBJ2-3; the match to TRBD2 covers 8 bases. Unmatched junction bases numbered 8, after V lost 1 base and J lost 2 bases. The CDR3 length is 17 residues. CDR1 MDHEN and CDR2 SYDVKM come from the germline V gene. The CDR3 here is CASSLLRISGATDTQYF. The DNA for the CDR3 is TGTGCCAGCAGTTTATTAAGAATTAGCGGGGCCACAGATACGCAGTATTTT.

The CDR3 bases are TGTGCCAGCAGCCTCAGTCCGGGGGGACAGGGGCTGTCTGAGCAGTTCTTC. Its translation is CASSLSPGGQGLSEQFF. The rearrangement links TRBV9 to TRBJ2-1; 10 bases agree with TRBD1. J gave up 9 bases and V 4 bases, and 16 bases lay outside the gene matches. Germline V gene data show CDR1 as SGDLS and CDR2 as YYNGEE. The CDR3 consists of 17 residues.

There are a few counts of this clone. Here the CDR3 reads CASSVVGGWGYTF. The CDR3 nucleotides read TGTGCCAGCAGCGTAGTGGGTGGATGGGGCTACACCTTC. The J gene is TRBJ1-2, the V gene TRBV9; D is unclear. The V gene lost 0 bases and the J gene lost 8 bases, with 11 bases spanning the gap. CDR3 size: 13 residues. CDR1 and CDR2 from the germline V gene are SGDLS and YYNGEE.

This clone has a handful of counts. The chain joins TRBV10-2 to TRBJ2-7, with TRBD1 matching over 8 bases. With 3 bases clipped from V and 2 bases from J, the junction kept 3 bases outside the gene matches. Per the germline V gene, CDR1 is WSHSY and CDR2 is SAAADI. The CDR3 length is 14 residues. The CDR3 nucleotides are TGCGCCAGCAGTGACACAGGGGGGACCTACGAGCAGTACTTC. It translates to CASSDTGGTYEQYF.

V usage is TRBV5-6 and J usage is TRBJ1-1, with TRBD1 matching over 8 bases. V shed 3 bases and J 2 bases; nucleotides not matched to a gene: 6. This CDR3 has 15 amino acids. Germline lookup yields CDR1 SGHDT and CDR2 YYEEEE. CDR3 in DNA: TGTGCCAGCAGCTGGCTGGACAGGGTAAACACTGAAGCTTTCTTT. Amino acid sequence: CASSWLDRVNTEAFF.

This clone was counted a few times. The J gene is TRBJ1-2, the V gene TRBV7-9; 7 bases map to TRBD1. Unmatched junction bases numbered 7, after V lost 5 bases and J lost 4 bases. Per the germline V gene, CDR1 is SEHNR and CDR2 is FQNEAQ (reference sequence). The CDR3 consists of 14 residues. In nucleotides, the CDR3 is TGTGCCAGCAGCCGACAGACAGGGATCTATGGCTACACCTTC. Translating it yields CASSRQTGIYGYTF.

The chain uses TRBV15 and TRBJ2-7; 7 bases align to TRBD1. V shed 5 bases, J shed 2 bases, and the junction held 12 bases outside the gene matches. Germline CDR1 reads LNHNV; CDR2 reads YYDKDF (reference sequence). The CDR3 length is 16 residues. In nucleotides, the CDR3 is TGTGCCACCAGCCAGAGGGGGCTCGGGGATACCTACGAGCAGTACTTC. Its protein is CATSQRGLGDTYEQYF.

This clone turned up a few times. J is TRBJ1-1 and V is TRBV29-1; possibly TRBD1 for D (5 bases). V was cut by 6 bases and J by 8 bases, with 16 bases left in between. Germline V gives CDR1 SQVTM, CDR2 ANQGSEA. This CDR3 contains 12 residues. The CDR3 DNA is TGCAGCGTAGGGGTCGGGGCGTCGGAAGCTTTCTTT. Residues: CSVGVGASEAFF.

This clone was detected a few times. The CDR3: CAWYRGVMNTEAFF. The CDR3 nucleotides read TGTGCCTGGTACCGTGGGGTAATGAACACTGAAGCTTTCTTT. The chain links TRBV30 to TRBJ1-1; no firm D call. Germline values: CDR1 GTSNPN, CDR2 SVGIG (reference sequence). The CDR3 has 14 amino acids. The V gene lost 5 bases and the J gene lost 0 bases, with 13 bases spanning the gap.

There are a few counts of this clone. The genes are TRBV6-5 and TRBJ2-1; D might be TRBD1 (6 bases). Trimming shortened V by 6 bases and J by 6 bases, and 15 bases separated the two germline ends. Germline lookup yields CDR1 MNHEY and CDR2 SVGAGI. This CDR3 has 14 residues. The CDR3 here is CASRAGAQFNEQFF. The CDR3 DNA reads TGTGCCAGCAGGGCAGGGGCCCAATTCAATGAGCAGTTCTTC.

This rearrangement joins TRBV4-1 to TRBJ2-1; tentatively, D is TRBD1 (6 bases). The CDR3 is 15 amino acids. V was cut by 4 bases and J by 5 bases, with 15 bases left in between. CDR1 and CDR2 from the germline V gene are MGHRA and YSYEKL. The CDR3 DNA is TGCGCCAGCAGCCCGCAGGGGCATCGGAACAATGAGCAGTTCTTC. Residues: CASSPQGHRNNEQFF.

This clone has a handful of counts. This chain joins TRBV27 and TRBJ1-3; 8 bases align to TRBD1. From germline, CDR1 is MNHEY and CDR2 SMNVEV (reference sequence). Germline trimming cut 4 bases from V and 6 bases from J; bases unmatched to any gene: 14. CDR3 size: 17 residues. CDR3 in DNA: TGTGCCAGCAGTTCTCTGGGGGCAGGGGGCTCTCAAAACACCATATATTTT. It yields the protein CASSSLGAGGSQNTIYF.

The sample holds a few counts of this clone. The chain recombines TRBV7-2 with TRBJ1-4, with D possibly matching TRBD1 (6 bases). Per the germline V gene, CDR1 is SGHTA and CDR2 is FQGNSA. CDR3 length: 13 residues. Between the trimmed V and J ends, which lost 8 bases and 7 bases, there was a span of 14 bases. The CDR3 sequence: CASRGGGSEKLFF. Written as DNA, the CDR3 is TGTGCCAGCCGGGGAGGGGGAAGTGAAAAACTGTTTTTT.

V usage is TRBV27 and J usage is TRBJ2-7, with D unresolved. Trimming took 4 bases from V and 5 from J, leaving 9 bases between them. The germline CDR1 and CDR2 sequences are MNHEY and SMNVEV (reference sequence). The CDR3 loop spans 12 amino acids. This chain's CDR3 is CASSSKGNEQYF. The CDR3 bases are TGTGCCAGCAGTTCAAAGGGCAACGAGCAGTACTTC.

The chain recombines TRBV9 with TRBJ2-7; 7 positions agree with TRBD2. J lost 2 bases, V lost 4 bases, and 9 bases had no gene match. Germline assignment: CDR1 SGDLS and CDR2 YYNGEE. CDR3 length: 15 amino acids. DNA of the CDR3: TGTGCCAGCAGCTCGGAGCGGGGTTGGGCCTACGAGCAGTACTTC. This translates into CASSSERGWAYEQYF.

The J gene is TRBJ1-2, the V gene TRBV9; 7 bases agree with TRBD1. CDR1 and CDR2 (germline): SGDLS, YYNGEE. The CDR3 has 14 amino acids. V was clipped by 3 bases and J by 6 bases; unmatched bases: 8. The CDR3 DNA is TGTGCCAGCAGCGCTTACAGGGGTGAAAATGGCTACACCTTC. Translated: CASSAYRGENGYTF.

The chain employs TRBV5-1 and TRBJ2-5; either TRBD1 or TRBD2 may fit D (5 bases each). The germline V and J ends were trimmed by 1 base and 1 base, with 14 bases remaining between them. Germline-derived CDR1 and CDR2 are SGHRS and YFSETQ. CDR3 length: 16 amino acids. CDR3 loop: CASSLSGTGGQETQYF. The CDR3 nucleotides read TGCGCCAGCAGCTTGTCCGGGACGGGCGGCCAAGAGACCCAGTACTTC.

This chain uses TRBV6-5 with TRBJ2-7; TRBD1 matches at 8 bases. Germline V gene sequence: CDR1 MNHEY, CDR2 SVGAGI. V shed 2 bases and J 3 bases; nucleotides not matched to a gene: 6. This CDR3 is built from 15 residues. The DNA for the CDR3 is TGTGCCAGCAGTTACCGGCGGGACAGGTACTACGAGCAGTACTTC. It translates to CASSYRRDRYYEQYF.

This clone has just a few counts. V and J are TRBV18 and TRBJ2-3; possible D gene TRBD1, 6 bases. The germline V gene has CDR1 KGHSH and CDR2 LQKENI. This CDR3 has 14 residues. Deletions cut 4 bases from V and 3 bases from J, with 11 bases between. CDR3 nucleotide sequence: TGTGCCAGCTCACGGGGACACAGGACAGATACGCAGTATTTT. Protein: CASSRGHRTDTQYF.

The CDR3 sequence: CASSFDRVGYTF. Here the CDR3 DNA reads TGTGCCAGCAGCTTCGACAGGGTTGGCTACACCTTC. The chain employs TRBV7-3 and TRBJ1-2; 7 bases match TRBD1. The length of the CDR3 is 12 residues. J gave up 7 bases and V 3 bases, and 2 bases lay outside the gene matches. From germline, CDR1 is SGHTA and CDR2 FQGTGA.